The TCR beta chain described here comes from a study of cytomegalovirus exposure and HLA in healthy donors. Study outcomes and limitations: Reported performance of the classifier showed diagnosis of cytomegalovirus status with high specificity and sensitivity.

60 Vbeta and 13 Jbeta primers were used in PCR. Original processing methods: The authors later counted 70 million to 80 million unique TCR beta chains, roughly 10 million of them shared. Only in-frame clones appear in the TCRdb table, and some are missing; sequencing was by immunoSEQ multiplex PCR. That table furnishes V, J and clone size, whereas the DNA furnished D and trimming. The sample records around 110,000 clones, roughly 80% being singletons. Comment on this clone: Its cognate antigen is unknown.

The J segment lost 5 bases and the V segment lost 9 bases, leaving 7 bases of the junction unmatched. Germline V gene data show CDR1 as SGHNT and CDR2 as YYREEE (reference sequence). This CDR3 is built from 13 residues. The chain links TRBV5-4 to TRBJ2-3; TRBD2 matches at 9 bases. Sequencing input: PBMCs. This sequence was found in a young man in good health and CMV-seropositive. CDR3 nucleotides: TGTGCCACCAAGGCGGGGGGGAGAGATACGCAGTATTTT. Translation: CATKAGGRDTQYF.